Following are 25 T cell receptor beta chains from one sample sequenced in a study of response to subunit inactivated influenza vaccine. A single record per CDR3 protein comes from TCRdb applying MiXCR to the RT-PCR reads. In the table there are 590,000 or so distinct CDR3 sequences, 14% of which are singletons. The sequences come from PBMCs from blood, collected approximately 15 days before vaccination. Receptor source: a man aged 50 to 59 who received an inactivated influenza vaccine.

Ten or more counts support this clonotype. The chain recombines TRBV5-5 with TRBJ2-5; D is perhaps TRBD2 (6 bases). Germline V gene lookup returns CDR1 SGHKS and CDR2 YYEKEE (reference sequence). Trimming left V 3 bases short and J 1 base short, with 10 bases between. The CDR3 is made up of 14 amino acids. The CDR3 nucleotides are TGTGCCAGCAGCTACCCGACTAGCCAAGAGACCCAGTACTTC. It is translated as CASSYPTSQETQYF.

The rearrangement links TRBV5-1 to TRBJ2-1, with 8 positions matching TRBD1. Germline trimming cut 4 bases from V and 3 bases from J; bases unmatched to any gene: 21. Germline V lookup: CDR1 SGHRS, CDR2 YFSETQ. CDR3 size: 20 residues. The chain's CDR3 is CASSLRGQGSYDPIYNEQFF. The CDR3 bases are TGCGCCAGCAGCCTCCGAGGACAGGGCTCTTACGACCCGATCTACAATGAGCAGTTCTTC.

This chain's CDR3 is CAIRGHSNTEAFF. Written as DNA, the CDR3 is TGTGCCATCAGGGGACACTCGAACACTGAAGCTTTCTTT. The chain recombines TRBV10-3 with TRBJ1-1; D may be TRBD1 (6 bases). The CDR3 has 13 residues. Deletions cut 6 bases from V and 1 base from J, with 9 bases between. Germline V gene sequence: CDR1 ENHRY, CDR2 SYGVKD.

The chain employs TRBV7-8 and TRBJ2-7; D gene ambiguous. The V gene's germline CDR1 is SGHVS and CDR2 FQNEAQ. Trimming removed 6 bases at V and 0 bases at J, with 12 bases between. The CDR3 contains 14 residues. CDR3 DNA: TGTGCCAGCAGAGAGACGTATCCCTCCTACGAGCAGTACTTC. Translating gives CASRETYPSYEQYF.

There are many counts of this clonotype. The chain combines TRBV9 with TRBJ2-1; TRBD2 aligns across 7 bases. CDR1 and CDR2 from the germline V gene are SGDLS and YYNGEE. Trimming removed 0 bases from V and 3 bases from J; junction bases left unmatched: 9. The length of the CDR3 is 17 residues. CDR3 in amino acids: CASSVALRGSGYNEQFF. The CDR3 nucleotides read TGTGCCAGCAGCGTAGCTTTGCGGGGGAGTGGCTACAATGAGCAGTTCTTC.

The chain employs TRBV7-9 and TRBJ2-1; weak D call: TRBD1 (5 bases). V was shortened by 3 bases and J by 2 bases, with 11 bases between the two germline ends. CDR1 is SEHNR and CDR2 is FQNEAQ in the germline V gene (reference sequence). This CDR3 is built from 15 residues. The CDR3 region has the DNA TGTGCCAGCAGCTTCCGTCAGGGTCCCTACAATGAGCAGTTCTTC. It codes for CASSFRQGPYNEQFF.

This chain uses TRBV21-1 with TRBJ2-3; TRBD1 reflects the table's D call only, with no check against the DNA. TRBV21-1 is deemed a pseudogene. This CDR3 comprises 15 residues. CDR3 protein: CASSLRGRPPDTQYF. The CDR3 DNA reads as TGTGCCAGCAGCCTCCGGGGGCGTCCTCCGGATACGCAGTATTTT.

This clonotype was detected ten times or more. The chain links TRBV4-1 to TRBJ2-7; TRBD1 matches 10 bases. The CDR3 is 14 amino acids. Looked up from germline, CDR1 is MGHRA and CDR2 is YSYEKL. V lost 3 bases to trimming and J lost 3 bases; unmatched junction nucleotides: 2. The CDR3 loop is CASSQWTGGYEQYF. The CDR3 region has the DNA TGCGCCAGCAGCCAGTGGACAGGGGGCTACGAGCAGTACTTC.

The chain combines TRBV30 with TRBJ1-1, with D possibly TRBD1 on 5 matching bases. This CDR3 has 13 amino acids. Germline CDR1 is GTSNPN and CDR2 is SVGIG (reference sequence). V was trimmed by 2 bases and J by 6 bases, leaving 13 bases between them. CDR3 sequence (DNA): TGTGCCTGGAGTATCCAGGGTTTTGCTGAAGCTTTCTTT. This translates into CAWSIQGFAEAFF.

This chain connects TRBV7-2 to TRBJ1-2; D is undetermined. Germline lookup yields CDR1 SGHTA and CDR2 FQGNSA. This CDR3 spans 14 amino acids. The V end was cut by 5 bases, the J end by 0 bases, with 10 bases between. CDR3 in amino acids: CASSLGLSNYGYTF. CDR3 coding DNA: TGTGCCAGCAGCCTGGGTCTCTCTAACTATGGCTACACCTTC.

This clonotype was seen only a few times. This chain connects TRBV29-1 to TRBJ2-7; 9 bases are shared with TRBD1. Germline values: CDR1 SQVTM, CDR2 ANQGSEA. The V and J ends lost 3 bases and 7 bases, in that order; junction bases with no gene match: 1. This CDR3 spans 11 amino acids. This CDR3 reads CSVETGGEQYF. Written as DNA, the CDR3 is TGCAGCGTTGAGACAGGGGGAGAGCAGTACTTC.

This clonotype was detected a few times. The J gene is TRBJ2-5, the V gene TRBV7-3; 8 bases match TRBD2. J gave up 2 bases and V 5 bases, and 10 bases lay outside the gene matches. The V gene's germline CDR1 is SGHTA and CDR2 FQGTGA. The CDR3 extends over 16 amino acids. The DNA for the CDR3 is TGTGCCAGCAGCCTTAACTACCGGGGGGGGCAAGAGACCCAGTACTTC. Its translation is CASSLNYRGGQETQYF.

This clonotype was detected ten times or more. The chain carries TRBV7-8 and TRBJ2-1, with TRBD1 identical over 10 bases. The CDR3 runs to 14 residues. Looked up from germline, CDR1 is SGHVS and CDR2 is FQNEAQ. With V trimmed by 5 bases and J by 6 bases, 4 bases remained unmatched. The CDR3 spells CASSGRTGGNEQFF. In DNA, the CDR3 is TGTGCCAGCAGCGGCCGGACAGGGGGCAATGAGCAGTTCTTC. Drawing the rest from reference TRBV7-8 and TRBJ2-1, the complete variable domain is GAGVSQSPRYKVAKRGQDVALRCDPISGHVSLFWYQQALGQGPEFLTYFQNEAQLDKSGLPSDRFFAERPEGSVSTLKIQRTQQEDSAVYLCASSGRTGGNEQFFGPGTRLTVL.

This chain links TRBV4-3 with TRBJ2-5, with D maybe TRBD1 (5 bases). CDR1 and CDR2 from the germline V gene are LGHNA and YSLEER. CDR3 length equals 15 residues. V shed 5 bases and J shed 1 base, with 14 bases lying between them. In DNA, the CDR3 is TGCGCCAGCAGCATGGGGCTCGACATCCAAGAGACCCAGTACTTC. This sequence encodes CASSMGLDIQETQYF.

Ten or more counts support this clonotype. The rearrangement joins TRBV10-3 to TRBJ1-1, with a possible D match to TRBD1 (6 bases). Germline CDR1 and CDR2: ENHRY and SYGVKD. With 4 bases removed from V and 3 bases from J, the gap between germline ends came to 15 bases. The CDR3 runs 15 residues. The CDR3 DNA reads as TGTGCCATCAGTGGGTCCGGGGGGGCCGACACTGAAGCTTTCTTT. Translation: CAISGSGGADTEAFF.

This clonotype was picked up many times. The chain uses TRBV4-1 and TRBJ2-2, with TRBD1 as a possible D gene (5 bases). This CDR3 has 16 residues. The germline V and J ends were trimmed by 7 bases and 1 base, with 16 bases remaining between them. Germline assignment: CDR1 MGHRA and CDR2 YSYEKL. CDR3 in amino acids: CASTLEGVMNTGELFF. Written as DNA, the CDR3 is TGCGCCAGCACCCTCGAAGGGGTCATGAACACCGGGGAGCTGTTTTTT.

This clonotype was observed a few times. The genes are TRBV20-1 and TRBJ2-4, with TRBD1 matching over 10 bases. After removal of 5 bases from V and 1 base from J, the junction contained 2 bases not matched to a gene. Germline CDR1 and CDR2: DFQATT and SNEGSKA (reference sequence). The CDR3 runs 14 residues. CDR3 in amino acids: CSAGDRGAKNIQYF. CDR3 in DNA: TGCAGTGCTGGGGACAGGGGTGCCAAAAACATTCAGTACTTC.

This clonotype occurred a few times. The V gene is TRBV4-3, the J gene TRBJ1-3, with unresolved D. Germline-derived CDR1 and CDR2 are LGHNA and YSLEER. The CDR3 consists of 14 residues. Trimming took 0 bases from V and 0 from J, leaving 3 bases between them. The CDR3 nucleotides read TGCGCCAGCAGCCAAGAGCACTCTGGAAACACCATATATTTT. This translates into CASSQEHSGNTIYF.

This sequence joins TRBV2 and TRBJ2-3; a weak D match, TRBD1 (5 bases). The V gene lost 11 bases and the J gene lost 1 base, with 28 bases spanning the gap. The CDR3 spans 18 residues. Germline values: CDR1 SNHLY, CDR2 FYNNEI. In DNA, the CDR3 is TGTGCCTTCAGTTTAGGGGCCCAGGCGCTAATTGGCACAGATACGCAGTATTTT. Protein product: CAFSLGAQALIGTDTQYF.

This clonotype has a handful of counts. V and J are TRBV9 and TRBJ2-5; D may be TRBD1 or TRBD2 (5 bases each). Germline V lookup: CDR1 SGDLS, CDR2 YYNGEE. Deletions cut 1 base from V and 5 bases from J, with 9 bases between. The CDR3 length is 13 residues. As DNA, the CDR3 is TGTGCCAGCAGCGTACAAGAGGGGGAGACCCAGTACTTC. Encoded protein: CASSVQEGETQYF.

The chain has TRBV5-1 and TRBJ2-5; maybe TRBD2 (5 bases). V shed 3 bases and J shed 3 bases, with 9 bases lying between them. Germline CDR1 reads SGHRS; CDR2 reads YFSETQ. There are 13 residues in the CDR3. Here the CDR3 reads CASSSGIEETQYF. The CDR3, as DNA: TGCGCCAGCAGCTCGGGGATAGAAGAGACCCAGTACTTC.

The rearrangement uses TRBV6-1 and TRBJ1-4; D ambiguous. The V gene's germline CDR1 is MNHNS and CDR2 SASEGT. The V gene lost 4 bases and the J gene lost 5 bases, with 8 bases spanning the gap. The CDR3 contains 13 residues. The CDR3 protein is CASSGLLNEKLFF. CDR3 bases: TGTGCCAGCAGTGGTTTACTCAATGAAAAACTGTTTTTT.

This clonotype was counted many times. This chain connects TRBV2 to TRBJ2-1; 9 nucleotides line up with TRBD2. Germline V lookup: CDR1 SNHLY, CDR2 FYNNEI. The CDR3 contains 15 residues. Trimming took 2 bases from V and 2 from J; bases not matched to a gene: 1. The CDR3 region is CASSELAGTYNEQFF. CDR3 in DNA: TGTGCCAGCAGTGAACTAGCGGGGACCTACAATGAGCAGTTCTTC.

V gene TRBV4-2 combines with J gene TRBJ1-1; 7 bases line up with TRBD1. The V and J ends lost 3 bases and 7 bases, in that order; junction bases with no gene match: 5. The germline gives CDR1 LGHNA, CDR2 YNFKEQ. The CDR3 is made up of 13 amino acids. DNA for the CDR3: TGTGCCAGCAGCCAGGCACAGGGGTTTGAAGCTTTCTTT. It encodes CASSQAQGFEAFF.

This chain connects TRBV10-2 to TRBJ2-3; D is uncertain. V lost 2 bases to trimming and J lost 0 bases, with 9 bases between them. Germline V gives CDR1 WSHSY, CDR2 SAAADI. The length of the CDR3 is 15 residues. CDR3 sequence: CASSEIQRSTDTQYF. CDR3 in DNA: TGCGCCAGCAGTGAGATCCAACGTAGCACAGATACGCAGTATTTT.